Following are 7 T cell receptor beta chains from one sample sequenced in a study of OX40 agonist ivuxolimab in advanced cancers. Some clones are missing from TCRdb's copy, which holds only in-frame ones; the method was immunoSEQ multiplex PCR. This sample yields tens of thousands of clones, of which just under 80% are seen a single time; about 5.4% belongs to the top ten. Sequenced here: CD4+ or CD8+ T cells sorted from blood, sampled in a trial of the OX40 agonist ivuxolimab. These receptors were taken from an adult with an advanced solid tumor such as melanoma, head and neck, liver or kidney cancer.

This clone has more than one count but fewer than ten. The chain's CDR3 is CASSKVGGNEKLFF. The CDR3 nucleotides are TGTGCCAGCAGTAAGGTCGGGGGGAATGAAAAACTGTTTTTT. The rearrangement joins TRBV5-8 to TRBJ1-4; possibly TRBD1 for D (5 bases). The germline CDR1 and CDR2 sequences are SGHTS and YDEGEE. V lost 5 bases, J lost 5 bases, and 13 bases lay in between. This CDR3 comprises 14 residues.

This chain links TRBV9 with TRBJ2-5, with D maybe TRBD2 (5 bases). V was cut by 0 bases and J by 5 bases, with 14 bases left in between. This CDR3 has 15 residues. Germline CDR1 SGDLS, CDR2 YYNGEE. The CDR3 bases are TGTGCCAGCAGCGTAGAAGGCGGACTTGGGGAGACCCAGTACTTC. This gives the protein CASSVEGGLGETQYF.

This chain joins TRBV29-1 and TRBJ1-1; TRBD1 matches at 12 bases. V lost 7 bases, J lost 1 base, and 7 bases stayed unmatched. Germline CDR1 SQVTM, CDR2 ANQGSEA. The CDR3 has 15 residues. The CDR3 is CSANPGQGANTEAFF. CDR3 nucleotides: TGCAGCGCCAATCCGGGACAGGGGGCGAACACTGAAGCTTTCTTT.

This chain joins TRBV29-1 and TRBJ2-2; D is undetermined. The V end was cut by 2 bases, the J end by 7 bases, with 8 bases between. Germline V lookup: CDR1 SQVTM, CDR2 ANQGSEA. The CDR3 is made up of 12 amino acids. This chain's CDR3 is CSVEWIDGELFF. DNA for the CDR3: TGCAGCGTTGAATGGATCGACGGGGAGCTGTTTTTT.

This clone was seen only a few times. This rearrangement joins TRBV7-8 to TRBJ2-1; D uncertain. CDR1 is SGHVS and CDR2 is FQNEAQ in the germline V gene. The CDR3 spans 14 residues. The V end was cut by 2 bases, the J end by 4 bases, with 9 bases between. The CDR3 sequence is CASSLSPRYNEQFF. The CDR3 DNA reads as TGTGCCAGCAGCTTATCCCCTAGATACAATGAGCAGTTCTTC.

The rearrangement links TRBV18 to TRBJ1-4; the D is unclear. The length of the CDR3 is 15 residues. Germline CDR1 reads KGHSH; CDR2 reads LQKENI. V lost 5 bases to trimming and J lost 7 bases, with 17 bases between them. Here the CDR3 DNA reads TGTGCCAGCTCAAATTTGGTCGAACCAACTGAAAAACTGTTTTTT. This translates into CASSNLVEPTEKLFF. The variable domain in full, with the rest retrieved from reference TRBV18 and TRBJ1-4, is NAGVMQNPRHLVRRRGQEARLRCSPMKGHSHVYWYRQLPEEGLKFMVYLQKENIIDESGMPKERFSAEFPKEGPSILRIQQVVRGDSAAYFCASSNLVEPTEKLFFGSGTQLSVL.

The chain links TRBV5-1 to TRBJ1-3; no clear D gene. In germline, CDR1 is SGHRS, CDR2 YFSETQ. The CDR3 consists of 13 residues. V gave up 5 bases and J gave up 2 bases, with 8 bases separating them. The CDR3 DNA reads as TGCGCCAGCAGTGGGAATCCTGGAAACACCATATATTTT. This sequence encodes CASSGNPGNTIYF. Looking up the rest from reference TRBV5-1 and TRBJ1-3 gives the full variable domain: KAGVTQTPRYLIKTRGQQVTLSCSPISGHRSVSWYQQTPGQGLQFLFEYFSETQRNKGNFPGRFSGRQFSNSRSEMNVSTLELGDSALYLCASSGNPGNTIYFGEGSWLTVV.